This T cell receptor (beta chain) was sequenced for a study of CD8 T cells in ankylosing spondylitis. This clonotype was observed a few times. Its antigen is as yet unknown. The CDR3 length is 16 residues. Germline-derived CDR1 and CDR2 are SGHRS and YFSETQ. V was cut by 0 bases and J by 4 bases, with 13 bases left in between. Study conclusions and caveats: With a CD8+ phenotype, disease-linked clones were relatively rare in peripheral blood. Significantly higher representation of disease-linked clones was reported for matched ankylosing spondylitis synovial fluid. A motif in TCR beta, a set of several highly homologous variants, appeared characteristic of ankylosing spondylitis blood.

Quantitative 5'-RACE with molecular barcodes was used to make the TCR beta libraries. TCRdb reprocessed the 5' RACE reads with MiXCR, giving one entry per CDR3 protein. Of about 450,000 distinct CDR3 sequences listed, about 24% are singletons. The sequencing input was blood, either unsorted or a sorted T cell fraction (not recorded which). This sequence was found in a male donor with ankylosing spondylitis. The J gene is TRBJ2-2, the V gene TRBV5-1; D possibly matches TRBD1 or TRBD2 (5 bases each). The CDR3 DNA is TGCGCCAGCAGCTTGGATGGGGGAGTCCCCACCGGGGAGCTGTTTTTT. Encoded protein: CASSLDGGVPTGELFF.